Presented here are 3 T cell receptor beta chains from one specimen sequenced in a study of blood T cell repertoires in COVID-19. Method: immunoSEQ multiplex PCR; TCRdb's copy keeps in-frame clones and lacks some. The sample shows 50,000 to 65,000 clones, about nine tenths of them seen only once. The sequencing sample was made of peripheral blood. The receptors stem from a human donor in a cohort sampled during active COVID-19.

CDR3 coding DNA: TGTGCCAGCAGCCAACAGGGGACAGCCCACGCGAACACCGGGGAGCTGTTTTTT. It yields the protein CASSQQGTAHANTGELFF. The chain joins TRBV7-9 to TRBJ2-2; 7 bases line up with TRBD1. The V gene end was trimmed by 5 bases and the J gene end by 0 bases; junction bases not matched to a gene: 12. The germline CDR1 and CDR2 sequences are SEHNR and FQNEAQ (reference sequence). The CDR3 has 18 residues.

The chain combines TRBV4-1 with TRBJ2-1; 9 bases line up with TRBD2. The CDR3 is made up of 18 amino acids. J gave up 2 bases and V 1 base, and 9 bases lay outside the gene matches. Germline V gene data show CDR1 as MGHRA and CDR2 as YSYEKL. CDR3 amino acids: CASSQGRGGGVPYNEQFF. The CDR3 coding sequence is TGCGCCAGCAGCCAAGGAAGGGGCGGGGGGGTTCCCTACAATGAGCAGTTCTTC.

The gene calls are TRBV3-1 (or the pseudogene TRBV3-2) and TRBJ2-7; 8 positions match TRBD1. From germline, CDR1 is LGHDT and CDR2 YNNKEL (reference sequence). Trimming at V came to 4 bases and at J to 3 bases, leaving 8 bases not matched to a gene. The CDR3 consists of 15 residues. In DNA form, the CDR3 reads TGTGCCAGCAGCCCTTCGGACAGGGACGGCTACGAGCAGTACTTC. It is translated as CASSPSDRDGYEQYF.